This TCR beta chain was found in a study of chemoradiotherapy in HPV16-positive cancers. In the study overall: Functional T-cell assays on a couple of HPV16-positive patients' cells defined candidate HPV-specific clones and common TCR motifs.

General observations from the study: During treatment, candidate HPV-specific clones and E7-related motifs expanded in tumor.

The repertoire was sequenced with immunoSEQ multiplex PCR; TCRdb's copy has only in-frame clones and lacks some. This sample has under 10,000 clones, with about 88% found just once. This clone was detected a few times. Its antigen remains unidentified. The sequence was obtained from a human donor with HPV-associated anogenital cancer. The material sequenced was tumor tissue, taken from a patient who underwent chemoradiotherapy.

For the CDR3, the DNA is TGTGCCAGCAGCTTAGGGCAGAACAATGAGCAGTTCTTC. It encodes CASSLGQNNEQFF. J is TRBJ2-1 and V is TRBV7-3; D is unresolved. Germline V gene lookup returns CDR1 SGHTA and CDR2 FQGTGA. The CDR3 has 13 amino acids. The V and J ends lost 2 bases and 5 bases respectively, with 7 bases between them.